The 15 T cell receptor beta chains below come from one sample, sequenced in a study of blood T cell repertoires in COVID-19. Only in-frame clones appear in the TCRdb table, and some are missing; sequencing was by immunoSEQ multiplex PCR. There are approximately 210,000 clones in the sample; approximately 80% occur only once, and 0.95% lies in the top ten. Sequencing was performed on peripheral blood. These receptors were obtained from a man between 60 and 75 years old with COVID-19, enrolled during active disease.

V and J are TRBV30 and TRBJ1-6; 9 bases fit TRBD1. The length of the CDR3 is 14 residues. The V and J ends lost 5 bases and 6 bases, in that order; junction bases with no gene match: 5. Germline CDR1 and CDR2: GTSNPN and SVGIG (reference sequence). The CDR3 DNA sequence: TGTGCCTGGGGACCGGGACAGGGTAATTCACCCCTCCACTTT. This codes for CAWGPGQGNSPLHF.

The V call is TRBV18, the J call TRBJ2-7; 14 bases align to TRBD2. The germline V gene encodes CDR1 KGHSH and CDR2 LQKENI. Losses at the gene ends were 3 bases for V and 2 bases for J; bases not matched to a gene: 3. CDR3 length equals 16 residues. Here the CDR3 reads CASSPWTSGRPYEQYF. CDR3 nucleotide sequence: TGTGCCAGCTCACCTTGGACTAGCGGGAGGCCCTACGAGCAGTACTTC.

V is TRBV5-6 and J is TRBJ1-1; D not certain. V lost 2 bases, J lost 4 bases, and 6 bases lay in between. The CDR3 loop spans 12 amino acids. The germline gives CDR1 SGHDT, CDR2 YYEEEE. The CDR3 DNA follows: TGTGCCAGCAGCTTCCCCAGCACTGAAGCTTTCTTT. It codes for CASSFPSTEAFF.

This chain uses TRBV6-5 with TRBJ2-3; 11 bases line up with TRBD1. Germline CDR1 is MNHEY and CDR2 is SVGAGI. V lost 6 bases and J lost 5; bases outside the gene matches: 7. The CDR3 consists of 15 residues. The CDR3 loop reads CASRRTGQGVDTQYF. The CDR3 DNA is TGTGCCAGCAGACGCACGGGACAGGGGGTAGATACGCAGTATTTT.

This chain joins TRBV11-2 and TRBJ2-7; 9 bases are shared with TRBD2. The CDR3 loop spans 13 amino acids. Trimming at V came to 5 bases and at J to 2 bases, leaving 1 base not matched to a gene. The V gene's germline CDR1 is SGHAT and CDR2 FQNNGV. The CDR3 loop reads CASSRLAAYEQYF. In DNA form, the CDR3 reads TGTGCCAGCAGCCGACTAGCGGCCTACGAGCAGTACTTC. The full variable domain, in which reference TRBV11-2 and TRBJ2-7 provide the parts outside the CDR3, is EAGVAQSPRYKIIEKRQSVAFWCNPISGHATLYWYQQILGQGPKLLIQFQNNGVVDDSQLPKDRFSAERLKGVDSTLKIQPAKLEDSAVYLCASSRLAAYEQYFGPGTRLTVT.

This chain joins TRBV4-2 and TRBJ1-2; D uncertain. CDR1 LGHNA and CDR2 YNFKEQ come from the germline V gene. This CDR3 is 13 amino acids long. V lost 5 bases to trimming and J lost 3 bases, with 10 bases between them. As DNA, the CDR3 is TGTGCCAGCAGCAACCAGCAGGACTATGGCTACACCTTC. It yields the protein CASSNQQDYGYTF.

V and J are TRBV27 and TRBJ1-1; 8 bases map to TRBD1. The CDR3 contains 16 residues. In germline, CDR1 is MNHEY, CDR2 SMNVEV (reference sequence). With 3 bases clipped from V and 4 bases from J, the junction kept 10 bases outside the gene matches. The CDR3, as DNA: TGTGCCAGCAGTTTTTCTCCGAGACAGGGGCCCACTGAAGCTTTCTTT. Residues: CASSFSPRQGPTEAFF.

This clone was seen only once. This chain joins TRBV3-1 (or the pseudogene TRBV3-2) and TRBJ2-7; unclear D gene. The CDR3 runs 14 residues. The V gene's germline CDR1 is LGHDT and CDR2 YNNKEL (reference sequence). V lost 4 bases to trimming and J lost 0 bases, with 10 bases between them. The CDR3 loop is CASSLGLFSYEQYF. CDR3 nucleotides: TGTGCCAGCAGCCTCGGGTTATTCTCCTACGAGCAGTACTTC.

The V and J genes are TRBV6-1 and TRBJ2-5; D gene uncertain. V was trimmed by 2 bases and J by 4 bases, leaving 14 bases between them. Germline V gene data show CDR1 as MNHNS and CDR2 as SASEGT. The length of the CDR3 is 15 residues. The CDR3 coding sequence is TGTGCCAGCAGTGAAAACCAGGCAGCTTCAGAGACCCAGTACTTC. It is translated as CASSENQAASETQYF.

This chain uses TRBV12-3 or TRBV12-4 with TRBJ2-7; D unresolved. V was clipped by 3 bases and J by 2 bases, with 8 bases between them. CDR3 length: 13 amino acids. The CDR3, as DNA: TGTGCCAGCAGTTTCGACCTAGCCTACGAGCAGTACTTC. It encodes CASSFDLAYEQYF.

This chain links TRBV7-9 with TRBJ1-4; weak D call: TRBD1 (6 bases). The CDR3 contains 15 residues. Germline CDR1 SEHNR, CDR2 FQNEAQ (reference sequence). V shed 1 base and J shed 8 bases, with 14 bases lying between them. CDR3 region: CASSLGGRSWEKLFF. In nucleotides, the CDR3 is TGTGCCAGCAGCTTAGGGGGGCGCAGTTGGGAAAAACTGTTTTTT.

V usage is TRBV6-5 and J usage is TRBJ1-1; tentative D call: TRBD1 (6 bases). This CDR3 spans 14 amino acids. The V end lost 5 bases, the J end lost 0 bases, and 10 bases lay between the germline ends. Germline V gene lookup returns CDR1 MNHEY and CDR2 SVGAGI. The chain's CDR3 is CASSIGQMNTEAFF. Written as DNA, the CDR3 is TGTGCCAGCAGTATCGGACAGATGAACACTGAAGCTTTCTTT.

The chain links TRBV10-2 to TRBJ2-7; TRBD1 matches 8 bases. Germline V gene lookup returns CDR1 WSHSY and CDR2 SAAADI. With 6 bases clipped from V and 5 bases from J, the junction kept 6 bases outside the gene matches. The CDR3 spans 13 residues. The CDR3 here is CASRQGAGHEQYF. The CDR3 coding sequence is TGCGCCAGCAGGCAGGGGGCTGGGCACGAGCAGTACTTC.

This clone has more than one count but fewer than ten. The chain employs TRBV6-5 and TRBJ1-6, with a weak D call TRBD1 (5 bases). Germline V lookup: CDR1 MNHEY, CDR2 SVGAGI. CDR3 length: 16 residues. Between the trimmed V and J ends, which lost 0 bases and 8 bases, there was a span of 14 bases. The CDR3 sequence is CASSYSWRGKDSPLHF. The CDR3 DNA follows: TGTGCCAGCAGTTACTCGTGGAGGGGTAAGGATTCACCCCTCCACTTT.

The chain is built from TRBV12-3 or TRBV12-4 and TRBJ1-2; D possibly corresponds to TRBD1 (6 bases). V dropped 3 bases and J dropped 6 bases, with 11 bases sitting between them. This CDR3 is 13 amino acids long. CDR3 nucleotide sequence: TGTGCCAGCAGTTTTTCAGGGGCCCATGGCTACACCTTC. Amino acids: CASSFSGAHGYTF.